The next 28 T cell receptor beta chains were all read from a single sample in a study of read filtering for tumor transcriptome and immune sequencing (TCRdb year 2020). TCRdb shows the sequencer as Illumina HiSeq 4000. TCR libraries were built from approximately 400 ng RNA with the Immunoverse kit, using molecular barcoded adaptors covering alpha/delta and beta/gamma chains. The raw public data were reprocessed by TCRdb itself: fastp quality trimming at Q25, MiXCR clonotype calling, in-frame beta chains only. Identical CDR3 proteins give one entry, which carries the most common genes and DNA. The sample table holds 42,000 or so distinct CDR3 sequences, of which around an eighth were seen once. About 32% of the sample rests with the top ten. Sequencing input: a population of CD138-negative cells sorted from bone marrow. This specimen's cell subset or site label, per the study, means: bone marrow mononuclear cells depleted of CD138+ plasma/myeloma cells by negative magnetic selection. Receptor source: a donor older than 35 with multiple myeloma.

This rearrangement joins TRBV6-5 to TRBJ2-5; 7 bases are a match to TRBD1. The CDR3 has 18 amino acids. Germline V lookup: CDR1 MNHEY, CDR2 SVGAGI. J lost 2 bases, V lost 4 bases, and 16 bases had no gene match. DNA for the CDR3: TGTGCCAGCAGTTTCTATCATACCGGGACAGCAAAGCAAGAGACCCAGTACTTC. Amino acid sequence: CASSFYHTGTAKQETQYF.

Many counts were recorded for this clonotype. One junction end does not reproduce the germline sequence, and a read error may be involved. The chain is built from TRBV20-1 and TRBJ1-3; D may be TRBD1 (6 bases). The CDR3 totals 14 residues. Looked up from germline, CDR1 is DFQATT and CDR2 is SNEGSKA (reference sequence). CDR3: CSARDAGAGNTIYF. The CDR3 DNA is TGCAGTGCTCGAGACGCAGGGGCTGGAAACACCATATATTTT.

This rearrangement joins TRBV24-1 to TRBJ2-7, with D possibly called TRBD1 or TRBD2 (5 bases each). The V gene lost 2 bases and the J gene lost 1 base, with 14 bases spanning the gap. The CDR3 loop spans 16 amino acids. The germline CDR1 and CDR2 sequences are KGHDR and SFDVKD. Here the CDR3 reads CATSDSGRAGSYEQYF. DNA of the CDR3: TGTGCCACCAGTGATTCGGGGCGAGCAGGGTCCTACGAGCAGTACTTC.

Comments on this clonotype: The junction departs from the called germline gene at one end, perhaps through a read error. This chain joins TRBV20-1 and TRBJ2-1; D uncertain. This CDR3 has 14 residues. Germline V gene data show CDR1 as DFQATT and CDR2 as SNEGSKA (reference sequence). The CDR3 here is CSARVIGSSNEQFF. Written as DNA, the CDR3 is TGCAGTGCTAGAGTTATCGGGTCCTCCAATGAGCAGTTCTTC.

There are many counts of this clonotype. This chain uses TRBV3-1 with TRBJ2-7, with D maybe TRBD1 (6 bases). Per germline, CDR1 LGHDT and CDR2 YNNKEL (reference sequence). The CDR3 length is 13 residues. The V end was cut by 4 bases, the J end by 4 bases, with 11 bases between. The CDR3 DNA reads TGTGCCAGCAGCCTCGGGACACCTTACGAGCAGTACTTC. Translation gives CASSLGTPYEQYF.

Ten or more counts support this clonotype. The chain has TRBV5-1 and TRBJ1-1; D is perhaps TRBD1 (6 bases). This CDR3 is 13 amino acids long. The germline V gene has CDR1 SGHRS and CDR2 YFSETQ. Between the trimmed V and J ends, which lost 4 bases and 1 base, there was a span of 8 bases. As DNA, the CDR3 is TGCGCCAGCAGCGGGGGCACGAACACTGAAGCTTTCTTT. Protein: CASSGGTNTEAFF.

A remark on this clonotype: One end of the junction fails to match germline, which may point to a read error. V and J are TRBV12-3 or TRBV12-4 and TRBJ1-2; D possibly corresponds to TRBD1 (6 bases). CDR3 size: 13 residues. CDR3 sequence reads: CASGSTGNYGCTF. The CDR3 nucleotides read TGTGCCAGCGGTTCTACAGGGAACTATGGCTGCACCTTC.

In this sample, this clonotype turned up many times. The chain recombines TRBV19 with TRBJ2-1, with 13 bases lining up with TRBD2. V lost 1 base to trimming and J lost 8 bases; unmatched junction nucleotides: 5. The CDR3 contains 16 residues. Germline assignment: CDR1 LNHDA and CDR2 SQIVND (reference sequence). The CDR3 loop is CASSIARTSGSDEQFF. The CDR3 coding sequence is TGTGCCAGTAGTATAGCCCGGACTAGCGGGAGCGATGAGCAGTTCTTC.

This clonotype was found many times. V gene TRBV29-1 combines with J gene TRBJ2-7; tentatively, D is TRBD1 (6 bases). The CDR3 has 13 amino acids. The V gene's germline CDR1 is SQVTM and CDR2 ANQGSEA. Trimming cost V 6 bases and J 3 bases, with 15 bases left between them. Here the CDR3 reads CSVRRTDHYEQYF. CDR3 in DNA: TGCAGCGTCCGAAGGACAGACCACTACGAGCAGTACTTC.

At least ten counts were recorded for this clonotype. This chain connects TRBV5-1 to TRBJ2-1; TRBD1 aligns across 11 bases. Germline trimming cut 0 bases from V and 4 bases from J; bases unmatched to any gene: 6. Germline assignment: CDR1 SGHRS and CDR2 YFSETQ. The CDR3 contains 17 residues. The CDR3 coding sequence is TGCGCCAGCAGCTTGGAGGCCGGGACAGGGGGATACAATGAGCAGTTCTTC. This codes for CASSLEAGTGGYNEQFF.

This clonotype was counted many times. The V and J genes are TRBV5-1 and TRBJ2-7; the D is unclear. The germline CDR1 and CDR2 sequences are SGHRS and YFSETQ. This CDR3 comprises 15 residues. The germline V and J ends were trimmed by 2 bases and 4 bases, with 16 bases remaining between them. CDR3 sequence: CASSLDGASAYEQYF. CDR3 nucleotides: TGCGCCAGCAGCTTAGACGGAGCGTCGGCGTACGAGCAGTACTTC.

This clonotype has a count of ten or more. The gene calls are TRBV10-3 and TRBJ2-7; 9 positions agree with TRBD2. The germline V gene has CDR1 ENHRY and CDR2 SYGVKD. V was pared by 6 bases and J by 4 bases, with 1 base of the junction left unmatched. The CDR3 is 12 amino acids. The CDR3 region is CAIRRGGYEQYF. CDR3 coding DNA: TGTGCCATCAGGCGGGGGGGGTACGAGCAGTACTTC.

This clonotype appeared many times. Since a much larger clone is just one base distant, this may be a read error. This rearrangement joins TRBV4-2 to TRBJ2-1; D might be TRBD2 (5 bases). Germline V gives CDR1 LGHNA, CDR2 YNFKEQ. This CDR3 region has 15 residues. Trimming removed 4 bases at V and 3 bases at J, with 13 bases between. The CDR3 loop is CASSLGVYFYNEQFF. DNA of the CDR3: TGTGCCAGCAGCCTCGGGGTTTACTTCTACAATGAGCAGTTCTTC.

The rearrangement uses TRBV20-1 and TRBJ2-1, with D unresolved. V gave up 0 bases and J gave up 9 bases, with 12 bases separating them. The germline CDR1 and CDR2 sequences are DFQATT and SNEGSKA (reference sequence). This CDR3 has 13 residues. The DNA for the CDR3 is TGCAGTGCTAGAGAGGGGTGGGCGGCTGAGCAGTTCTTC. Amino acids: CSAREGWAAEQFF.

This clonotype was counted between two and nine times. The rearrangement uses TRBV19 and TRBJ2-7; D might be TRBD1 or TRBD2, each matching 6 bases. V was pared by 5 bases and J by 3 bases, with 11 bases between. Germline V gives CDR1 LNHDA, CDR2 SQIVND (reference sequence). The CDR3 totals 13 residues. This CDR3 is CASSAGHNYEQYF. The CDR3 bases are TGTGCCAGTAGTGCGGGACACAACTACGAGCAGTACTTC.

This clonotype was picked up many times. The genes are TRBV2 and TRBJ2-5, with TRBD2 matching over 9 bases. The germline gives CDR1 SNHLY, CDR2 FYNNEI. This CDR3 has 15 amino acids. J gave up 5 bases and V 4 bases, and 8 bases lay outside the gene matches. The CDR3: CASSGGLASWETQYF. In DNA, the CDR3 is TGTGCCAGCAGTGGCGGACTAGCGTCGTGGGAGACCCAGTACTTC.

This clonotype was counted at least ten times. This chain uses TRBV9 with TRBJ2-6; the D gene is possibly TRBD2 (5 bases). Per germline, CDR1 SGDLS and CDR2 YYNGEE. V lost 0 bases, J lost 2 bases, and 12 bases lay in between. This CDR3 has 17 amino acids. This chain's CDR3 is CASSVAGSGTGANVLTF. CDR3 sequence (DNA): TGTGCCAGCAGCGTAGCGGGGTCTGGGACTGGGGCCAACGTCCTGACTTTC.

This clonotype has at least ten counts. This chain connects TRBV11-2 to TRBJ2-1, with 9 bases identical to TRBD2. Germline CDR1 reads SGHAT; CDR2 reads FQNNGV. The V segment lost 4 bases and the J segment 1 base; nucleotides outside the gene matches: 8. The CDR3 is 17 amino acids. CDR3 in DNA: TGTGCCAGCAGCTCGCCTATAGCGGGAGAGTCCTACAATGAGCAGTTCTTC. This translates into CASSSPIAGESYNEQFF. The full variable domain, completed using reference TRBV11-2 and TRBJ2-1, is EAGVAQSPRYKIIEKRQSVAFWCNPISGHATLYWYQQILGQGPKLLIQFQNNGVVDDSQLPKDRFSAERLKGVDSTLKIQPAKLEDSAVYLCASSSPIAGESYNEQFFGPGTRLTVL.

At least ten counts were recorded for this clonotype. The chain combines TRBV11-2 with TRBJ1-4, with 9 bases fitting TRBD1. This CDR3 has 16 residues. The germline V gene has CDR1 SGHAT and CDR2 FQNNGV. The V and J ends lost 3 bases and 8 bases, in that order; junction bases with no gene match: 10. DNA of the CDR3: TGTGCCAGCAGCTTCGGGACAGGGCATTTTGAGGAAAAACTGTTTTTT. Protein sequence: CASSFGTGHFEEKLFF. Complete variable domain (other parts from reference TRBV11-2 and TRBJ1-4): EAGVAQSPRYKIIEKRQSVAFWCNPISGHATLYWYQQILGQGPKLLIQFQNNGVVDDSQLPKDRFSAERLKGVDSTLKIQPAKLEDSAVYLCASSFGTGHFEEKLFFGSGTQLSVL.

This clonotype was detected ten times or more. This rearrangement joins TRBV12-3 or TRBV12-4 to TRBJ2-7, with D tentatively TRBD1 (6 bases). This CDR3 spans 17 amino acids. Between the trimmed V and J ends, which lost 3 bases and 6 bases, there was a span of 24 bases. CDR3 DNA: TGTGCCAGCAGTTTTAGTTTAGAGGACAGTCTTTCTTTCGAGCAGTACTTC. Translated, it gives CASSFSLEDSLSFEQYF.

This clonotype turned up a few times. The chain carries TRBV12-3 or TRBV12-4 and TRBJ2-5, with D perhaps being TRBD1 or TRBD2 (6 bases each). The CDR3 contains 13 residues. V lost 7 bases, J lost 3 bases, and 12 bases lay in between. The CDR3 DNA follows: TGTGCCAGCACCGGAGGGGGGAAAGAGACCCAGTACTTC. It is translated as CASTGGGKETQYF.

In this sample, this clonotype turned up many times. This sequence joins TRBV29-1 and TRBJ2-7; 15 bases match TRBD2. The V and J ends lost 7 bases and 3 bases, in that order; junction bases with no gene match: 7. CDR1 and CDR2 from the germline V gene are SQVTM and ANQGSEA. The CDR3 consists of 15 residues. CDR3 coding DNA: TGCAGCGCCCGGACTAGCGGGAGGGCTTTCTACGAGCAGTACTTC. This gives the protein CSARTSGRAFYEQYF.

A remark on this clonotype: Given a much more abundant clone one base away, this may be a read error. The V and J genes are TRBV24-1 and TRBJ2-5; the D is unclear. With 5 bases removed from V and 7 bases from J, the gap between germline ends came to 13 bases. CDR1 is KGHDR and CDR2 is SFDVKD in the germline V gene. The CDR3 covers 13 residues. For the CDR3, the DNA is TGTGCCACCAGTGCAGGAAATGCAGTGACCCAGTACTTC. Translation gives CATSAGNAVTQYF.

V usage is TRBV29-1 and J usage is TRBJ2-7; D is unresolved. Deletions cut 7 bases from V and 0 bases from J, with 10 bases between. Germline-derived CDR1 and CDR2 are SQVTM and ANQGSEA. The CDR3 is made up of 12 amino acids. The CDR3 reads CSAAENSYEQYF. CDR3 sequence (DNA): TGCAGCGCCGCAGAGAACTCCTACGAGCAGTACTTC.

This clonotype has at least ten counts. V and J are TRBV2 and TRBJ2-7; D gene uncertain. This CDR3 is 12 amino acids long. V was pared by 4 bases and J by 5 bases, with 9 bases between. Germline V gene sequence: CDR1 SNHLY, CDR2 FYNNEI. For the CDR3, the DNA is TGTGCCAGCAGTGTTATGGGTAACGAGCAGTACTTC. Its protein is CASSVMGNEQYF.

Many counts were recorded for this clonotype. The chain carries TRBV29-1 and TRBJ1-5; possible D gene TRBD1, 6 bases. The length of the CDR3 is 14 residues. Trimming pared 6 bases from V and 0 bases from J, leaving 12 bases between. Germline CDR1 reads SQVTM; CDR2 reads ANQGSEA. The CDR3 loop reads CSVQQGLSNQPQHF. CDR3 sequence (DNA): TGCAGCGTACAACAGGGACTTAGCAATCAGCCCCAGCATTTT.

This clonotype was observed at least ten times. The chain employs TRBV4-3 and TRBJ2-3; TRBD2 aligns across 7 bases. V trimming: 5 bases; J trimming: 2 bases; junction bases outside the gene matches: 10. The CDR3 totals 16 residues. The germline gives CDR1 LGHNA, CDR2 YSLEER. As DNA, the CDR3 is TGCGCCAGCAGCTTAGAGCGGGGCGGGTTCACAGATACGCAGTATTTT. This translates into CASSLERGGFTDTQYF.

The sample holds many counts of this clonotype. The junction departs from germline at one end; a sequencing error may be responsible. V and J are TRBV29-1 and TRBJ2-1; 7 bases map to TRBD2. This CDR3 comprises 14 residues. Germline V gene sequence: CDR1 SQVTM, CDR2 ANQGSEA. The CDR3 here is CSVEEGRGINEQFF. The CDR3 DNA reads TGCAGTGTTGAAGAAGGGCGGGGGATCAATGAGCAGTTCTTC.